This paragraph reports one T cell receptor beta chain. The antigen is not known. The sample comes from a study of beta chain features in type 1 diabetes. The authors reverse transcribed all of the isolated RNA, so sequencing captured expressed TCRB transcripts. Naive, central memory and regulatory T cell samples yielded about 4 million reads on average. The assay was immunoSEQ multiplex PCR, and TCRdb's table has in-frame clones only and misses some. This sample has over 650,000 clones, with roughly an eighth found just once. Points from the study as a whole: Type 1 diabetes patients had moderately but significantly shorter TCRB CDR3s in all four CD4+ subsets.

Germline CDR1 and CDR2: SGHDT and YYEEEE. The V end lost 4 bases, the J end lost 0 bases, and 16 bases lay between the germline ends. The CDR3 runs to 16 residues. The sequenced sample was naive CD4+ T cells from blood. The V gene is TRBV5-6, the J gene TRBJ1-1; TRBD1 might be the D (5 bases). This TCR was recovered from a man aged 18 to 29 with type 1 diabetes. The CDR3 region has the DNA TGTGCCAGCAGCCCCCGGGGGGGAGATTTGAACACTGAAGCTTTCTTT. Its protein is CASSPRGGDLNTEAFF.